This entry concerns a single TCR beta chain. Its antigen is not known. PCR amplification relied on 60 Vbeta primers (plus 13 Jbeta primers). The protocol was immunoSEQ multiplex PCR, while the TCRdb copy is restricted to in-frame clones and leaves out a portion. The table has 35,000 to 50,000 clones, 68% seen once. The source of the sample is a study of cytomegalovirus exposure and HLA in healthy donors. Study observations and caveats: A later analysis linked some 17,000 TCR beta sequences to HLA alleles at 0.05 false discovery rate. Later analysis associated a missense DCLRE1C variant with TCR beta V- and J-gene trimming. Across donors, sequencing depth was assumed by presence/absence analyses to be roughly uniform. For most subjects, TCR beta sequences were reported to predict HLA-A and HLA-B alleles with accuracy.

The TCR was taken from a middle-aged man in good health and CMV-seronegative. The specimen sequenced was PBMCs.

CDR3 residues: CSIVGGAGGELFF. CDR3 DNA sequence: TGCAGCATTGTTGGGGGGGCCGGCGGGGAGCTGTTTTTT. This chain uses TRBV29-1 with TRBJ2-2; possibly TRBD2 for D (7 bases). Looked up from germline, CDR1 is SQVTM and CDR2 is ANQGSEA. The CDR3 covers 13 residues. V shed 8 bases and J shed 7 bases, with 17 bases lying between them.